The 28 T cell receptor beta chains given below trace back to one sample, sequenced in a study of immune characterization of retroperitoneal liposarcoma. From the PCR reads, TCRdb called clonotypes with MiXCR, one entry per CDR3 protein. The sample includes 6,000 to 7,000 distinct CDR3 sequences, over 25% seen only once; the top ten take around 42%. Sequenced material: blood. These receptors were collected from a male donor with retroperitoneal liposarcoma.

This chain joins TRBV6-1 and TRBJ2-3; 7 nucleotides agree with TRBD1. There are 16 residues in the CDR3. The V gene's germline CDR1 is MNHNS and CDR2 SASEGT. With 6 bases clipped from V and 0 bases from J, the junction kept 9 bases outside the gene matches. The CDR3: CASSANPGQSTDTQYF. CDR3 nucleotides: TGTGCCAGCAGCGCCAATCCGGGACAGAGCACAGATACGCAGTATTTT.

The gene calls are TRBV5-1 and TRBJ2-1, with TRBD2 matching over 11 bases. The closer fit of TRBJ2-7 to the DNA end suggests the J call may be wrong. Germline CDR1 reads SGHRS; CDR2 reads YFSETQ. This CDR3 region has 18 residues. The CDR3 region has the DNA TGCGCCAGCAGCCCGATAACAACTAGCGGGAGAGTTTTCAATGAGCAGTACTTC. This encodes CASSPITTSGRVFNEQYF.

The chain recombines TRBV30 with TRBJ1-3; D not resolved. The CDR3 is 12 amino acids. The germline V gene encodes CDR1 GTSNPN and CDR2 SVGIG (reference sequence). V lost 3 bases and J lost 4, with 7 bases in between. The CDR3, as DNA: TGTGCCTGGAGCCTCAGGGGAAACACCATATATTTT. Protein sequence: CAWSLRGNTIYF.

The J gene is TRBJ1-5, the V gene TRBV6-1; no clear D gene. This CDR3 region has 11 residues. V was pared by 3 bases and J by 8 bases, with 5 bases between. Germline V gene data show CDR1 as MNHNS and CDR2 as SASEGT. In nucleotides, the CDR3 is TGTGCCAGCAGTGATTTCGAGCCCCAGCATTTT. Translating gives CASSDFEPQHF.

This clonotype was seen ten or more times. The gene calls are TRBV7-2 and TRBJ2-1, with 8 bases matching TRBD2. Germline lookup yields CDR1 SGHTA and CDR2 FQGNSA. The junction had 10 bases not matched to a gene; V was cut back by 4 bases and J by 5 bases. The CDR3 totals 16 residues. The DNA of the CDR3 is TGTGCCAGCAGCTACCGCCTAGCGGGTCCACACAATGAGCAGTTCTTC. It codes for CASSYRLAGPHNEQFF. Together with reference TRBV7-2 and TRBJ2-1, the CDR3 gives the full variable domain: GAGVSQSPSNKVTEKGKDVELRCDPISGHTALYWYRQSLGQGLEFLIYFQGNSAPDKSGLPSDRFSAERTGGSVSTLTIQRTQQEDSAVYLCASSYRLAGPHNEQFFGPGTRLTVL.

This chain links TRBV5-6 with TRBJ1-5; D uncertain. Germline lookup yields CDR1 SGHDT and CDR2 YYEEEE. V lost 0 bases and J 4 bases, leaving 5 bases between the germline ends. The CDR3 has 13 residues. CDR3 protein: CASSLVGNQPQHF. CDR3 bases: TGTGCCAGCAGCTTGGTTGGGAATCAGCCCCAGCATTTT.

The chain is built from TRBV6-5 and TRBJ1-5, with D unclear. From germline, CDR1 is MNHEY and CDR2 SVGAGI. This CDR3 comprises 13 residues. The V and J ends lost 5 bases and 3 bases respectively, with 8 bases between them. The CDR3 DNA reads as TGTGCCAGCAGTGAGGGATCCAATCAGCCCCAGCATTTT. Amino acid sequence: CASSEGSNQPQHF.

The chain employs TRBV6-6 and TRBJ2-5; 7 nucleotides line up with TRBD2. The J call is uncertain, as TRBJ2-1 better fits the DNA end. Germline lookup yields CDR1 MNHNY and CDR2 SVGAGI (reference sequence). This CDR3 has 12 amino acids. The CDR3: CVAGTTKNIQFF. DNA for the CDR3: TGTGTAGCCGGGACTACCAAAAACATTCAGTTCTTC.

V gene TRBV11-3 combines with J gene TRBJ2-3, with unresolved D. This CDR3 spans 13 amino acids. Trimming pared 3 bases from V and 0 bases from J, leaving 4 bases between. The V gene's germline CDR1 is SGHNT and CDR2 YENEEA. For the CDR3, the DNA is TGTGCCAGCAGCTTCCAGAGCACAGATACGCAGTATTTT. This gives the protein CASSFQSTDTQYF.

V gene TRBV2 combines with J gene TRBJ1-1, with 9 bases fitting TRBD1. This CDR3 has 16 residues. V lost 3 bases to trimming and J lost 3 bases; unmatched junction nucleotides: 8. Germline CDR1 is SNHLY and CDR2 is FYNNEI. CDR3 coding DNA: TGTGCCAGCAGTGATGGGACAGGGTTTATGTACACTGAAGCTTTCTTT. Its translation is CASSDGTGFMYTEAFF.

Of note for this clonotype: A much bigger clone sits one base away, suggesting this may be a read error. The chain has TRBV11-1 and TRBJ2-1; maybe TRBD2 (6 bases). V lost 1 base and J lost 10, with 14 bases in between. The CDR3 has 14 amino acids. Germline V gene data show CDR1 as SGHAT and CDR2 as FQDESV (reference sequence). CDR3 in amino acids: CASSLGDERAEQFF. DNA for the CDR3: TGTGCCAGCAGCTTAGGGGATGAGCGGGCCGAGCAGTTCTTC.

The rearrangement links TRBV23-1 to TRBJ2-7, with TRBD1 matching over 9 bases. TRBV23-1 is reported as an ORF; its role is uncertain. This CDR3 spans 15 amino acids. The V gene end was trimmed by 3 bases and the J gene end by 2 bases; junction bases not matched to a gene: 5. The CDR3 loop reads CASSHRQGVAYEQYF. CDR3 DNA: TGCGCCAGCAGTCACCGACAGGGGGTTGCCTACGAGCAGTACTTC.

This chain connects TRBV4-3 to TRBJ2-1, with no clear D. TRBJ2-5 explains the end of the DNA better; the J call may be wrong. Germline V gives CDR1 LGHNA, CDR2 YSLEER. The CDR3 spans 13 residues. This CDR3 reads CASSQVTGETQYF. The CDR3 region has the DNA TGCGCCAGCAGCCAAGTTACGGGAGAGACCCAGTACTTC.

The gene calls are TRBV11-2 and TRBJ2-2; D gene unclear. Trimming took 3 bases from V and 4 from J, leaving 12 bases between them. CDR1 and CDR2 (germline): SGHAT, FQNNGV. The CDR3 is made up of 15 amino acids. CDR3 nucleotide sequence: TGTGCCAGCAGCTTCGAGGATGGGGTCACCGGGGAGCTGTTTTTT. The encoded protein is CASSFEDGVTGELFF.

The CDR3 region is CASSLGNRNTEAFF. The CDR3 bases are TGTGCCAGCAGCTTAGGCAACAGGAACACTGAAGCTTTCTTT. J is TRBJ1-1 and V is TRBV11-3; no clear D. The CDR3 is made up of 14 amino acids. Germline V gene data show CDR1 as SGHNT and CDR2 as YENEEA. Trimming shortened V by 1 base and J by 1 base, and 7 bases separated the two germline ends.

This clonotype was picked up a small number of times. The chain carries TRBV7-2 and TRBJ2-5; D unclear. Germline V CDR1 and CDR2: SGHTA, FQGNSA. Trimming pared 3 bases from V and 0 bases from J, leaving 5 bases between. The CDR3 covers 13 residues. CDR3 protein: CASSFPYQETQYF. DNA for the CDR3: TGTGCCAGCAGCTTTCCGTACCAAGAGACCCAGTACTTC. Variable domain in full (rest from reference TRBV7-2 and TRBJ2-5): GAGVSQSPSNKVTEKGKDVELRCDPISGHTALYWYRQSLGQGLEFLIYFQGNSAPDKSGLPSDRFSAERTGGSVSTLTIQRTQQEDSAVYLCASSFPYQETQYFGPGTRLLVL.

CDR3 DNA sequence: TGTGCCAGCAGTGAATTAGTAGCGAGCTCCTACAATGAGCAGTTCTTC. Encoded protein: CASSELVASSYNEQFF. This chain connects TRBV6-1 to TRBJ2-1; TRBD2 might be the D (5 bases). The ends were cut back, 2 bases at V and 0 bases at J, with 11 bases in the middle. Germline lookup yields CDR1 MNHNS and CDR2 SASEGT. CDR3 length equals 16 residues.

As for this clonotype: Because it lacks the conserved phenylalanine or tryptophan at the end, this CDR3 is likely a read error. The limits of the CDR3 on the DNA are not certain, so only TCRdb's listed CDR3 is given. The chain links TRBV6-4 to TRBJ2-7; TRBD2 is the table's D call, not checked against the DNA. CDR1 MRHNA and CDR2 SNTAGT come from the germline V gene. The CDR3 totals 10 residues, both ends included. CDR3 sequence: CASSDSGLAG.

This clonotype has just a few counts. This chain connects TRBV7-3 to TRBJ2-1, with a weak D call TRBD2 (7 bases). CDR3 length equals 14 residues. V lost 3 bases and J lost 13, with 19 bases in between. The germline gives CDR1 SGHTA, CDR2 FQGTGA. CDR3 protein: CASSLGGAQETQFF. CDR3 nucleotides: TGTGCCAGCAGCTTGGGGGGGGCGCAAGAGACCCAGTTCTTC.

The CDR3 here is CASRETDNEKLFF. The CDR3 DNA follows: TGTGCCAGCAGGGAGACAGATAATGAAAAACTGTTTTTT. This chain links TRBV6-1 with TRBJ1-4; tentatively, D is TRBD1 (5 bases). Trimming took 6 bases from V and 4 from J, leaving 9 bases between them. CDR3 length: 13 amino acids. Germline CDR1 MNHNS, CDR2 SASEGT.

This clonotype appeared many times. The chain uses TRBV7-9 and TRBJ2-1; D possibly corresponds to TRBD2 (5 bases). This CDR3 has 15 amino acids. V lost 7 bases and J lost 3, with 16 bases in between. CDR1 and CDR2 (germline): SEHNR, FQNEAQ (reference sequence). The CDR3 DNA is TGTGCCAGCATCCCTCCCAGCGGAGGCTACAATGAGCAGTTCTTC. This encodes CASIPPSGGYNEQFF.

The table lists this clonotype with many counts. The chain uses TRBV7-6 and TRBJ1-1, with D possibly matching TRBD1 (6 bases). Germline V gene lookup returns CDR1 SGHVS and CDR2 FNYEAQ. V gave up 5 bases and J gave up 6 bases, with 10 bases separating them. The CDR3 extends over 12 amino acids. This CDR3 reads CASSQGGPEAFF. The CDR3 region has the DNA TGTGCCAGCAGCCAAGGGGGGCCTGAAGCTTTCTTT.

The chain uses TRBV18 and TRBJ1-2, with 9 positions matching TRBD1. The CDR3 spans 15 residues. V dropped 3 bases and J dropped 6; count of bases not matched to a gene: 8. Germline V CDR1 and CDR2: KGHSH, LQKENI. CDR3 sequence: CASSPGTGGGDGYTF. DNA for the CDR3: TGTGCCAGCTCACCGGGTACAGGGGGCGGTGATGGCTACACCTTC.

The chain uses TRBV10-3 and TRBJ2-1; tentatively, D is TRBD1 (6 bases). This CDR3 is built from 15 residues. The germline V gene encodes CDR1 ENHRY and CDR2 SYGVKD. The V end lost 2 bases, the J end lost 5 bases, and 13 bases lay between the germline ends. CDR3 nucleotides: TGTGCCATCAGTGAGGGACAGCTAATAAACAATGAGCAGTTCTTC. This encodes CAISEGQLINNEQFF.

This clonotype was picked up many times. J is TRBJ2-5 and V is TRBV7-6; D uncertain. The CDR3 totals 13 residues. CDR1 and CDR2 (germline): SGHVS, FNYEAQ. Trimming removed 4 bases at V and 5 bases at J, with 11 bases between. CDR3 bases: TGTGCCAGCAGCTCAAACCTAGGGGAGACCCAGTACTTC. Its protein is CASSSNLGETQYF.

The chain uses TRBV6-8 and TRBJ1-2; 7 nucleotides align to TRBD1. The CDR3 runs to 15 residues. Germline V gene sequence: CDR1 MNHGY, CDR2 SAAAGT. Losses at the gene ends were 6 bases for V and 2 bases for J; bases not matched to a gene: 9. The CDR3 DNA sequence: TGTGCCAGCAGAGACCGGGACAGTAGGAACTATGGCTACACCTTC. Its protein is CASRDRDSRNYGYTF.

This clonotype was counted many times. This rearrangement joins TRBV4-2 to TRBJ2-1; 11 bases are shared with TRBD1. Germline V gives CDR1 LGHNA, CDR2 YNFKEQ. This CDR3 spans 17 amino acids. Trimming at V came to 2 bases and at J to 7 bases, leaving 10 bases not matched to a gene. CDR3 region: CASSQFWAGTGGNEQFF. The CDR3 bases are TGTGCCAGCAGCCAATTTTGGGCCGGGACAGGGGGTAATGAGCAGTTCTTC.

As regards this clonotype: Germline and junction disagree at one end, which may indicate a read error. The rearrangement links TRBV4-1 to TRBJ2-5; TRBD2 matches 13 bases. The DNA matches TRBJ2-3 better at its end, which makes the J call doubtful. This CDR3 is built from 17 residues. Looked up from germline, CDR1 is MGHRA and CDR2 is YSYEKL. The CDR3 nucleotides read TGTGCCAGCAGCCAAGGACTAGCGGGAGAAGTAGGGTATACGCAGTATTTT. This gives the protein CASSQGLAGEVGYTQYF.